Listed below are T cell receptor beta chains from one sample, sequenced in a study of cytomegalovirus exposure and HLA in healthy donors. Measured with immunoSEQ multiplex PCR; TCRdb has only the in-frame clones, and not every one. This table has fewer than 150,000 clones, approximately 85% appearing once. Sequencing used PBMCs. Receptors were obtained from a woman in her twenties or thirties in good health and CMV-seropositive. Each CDR3 is given with its conserved first and last residue. The order of the fields is V gene, D gene, clone size, J gene, CDR3 protein, CDR3 DNA. D genes are given only for firm matches. Where a row states a size, it is once, few, many or the class of an expanded clone; other rows omit it.

>TRBV6-1|TRBD1|-|TRBJ1-2
CASTPQGAVEGYTF
TGTGCCAGCACCCCCCAGGGGGCAGTGGAGGGCTACACCTTC
>TRBV20-1|-|few|TRBJ1-1
CSASLNTEAFF
TGCAGTGCGTCGTTGAACACTGAAGCTTTCTTT
>TRBV12-5|-|few|TRBJ2-7
CASGLVPRTLTYEQYF
TGTGCTAGTGGTTTGGTACCAAGGACACTAACCTACGAGCAGTACTTC
>TRBV27|-|-|TRBJ2-5
CASRAYRDPQETQYF
TGTGCCAGCAGGGCCTACAGAGACCCTCAAGAGACCCAGTACTTC
>TRBV9|-|-|TRBJ1-3
CASSPGGNTIYF
TGTGCCAGCAGCCCGGGGGGGAACACCATATATTTT
>TRBV2|-|-|TRBJ2-1
CASKDSIYNEQFF
TGTGCCAGCAAGGACAGCATCTACAATGAGCAGTTCTTC
>TRBV28|TRBD2|-|TRBJ2-7
CASSQHHSGSYEQYF
TGTGCCAGCAGTCAACACCACAGCGGGAGCTACGAGCAGTACTTC
>TRBV5-8|TRBD1|-|TRBJ1-1
CASSLWTGVMNTEAFF
TGTGCCAGCAGCTTGTGGACAGGGGTAATGAACACTGAAGCTTTCTTT
>TRBV7-7|TRBD1|-|TRBJ2-5
CASSRTGSQGTQYF
TGTGCCAGCAGCAGGACAGGGTCCCAGGGGACCCAGTACTTC
>TRBV11-2|TRBD1|-|TRBJ1-1
CASSLGDRGGLTEAFF
TGTGCCAGCAGCTTGGGGGACAGGGGAGGGTTAACTGAAGCTTTCTTT
>TRBV7-9|-|-|TRBJ1-1
CASSLGSVNTEAFF
TGTGCCAGCAGCTTAGGATCAGTCAACACTGAAGCTTTCTTT
>TRBV27|-|-|TRBJ1-1
CASSFVGSEGTEAFF
TGTGCCAGCAGTTTCGTCGGGAGCGAGGGCACTGAAGCTTTCTTT
>TRBV4-1|TRBD2|-|TRBJ2-3
CASSQDNSGSGDTQYF
TGCGCCAGCAGCCAAGATAATAGCGGGAGTGGGGATACGCAGTATTTT
>TRBV30|-|once|TRBJ1-1
CAWTSTNTEAFF
TGTGCCTGGACTAGCACGAACACTGAAGCTTTCTTT
>TRBV2|-|-|TRBJ2-7
CASSFSEGPYEQYF
TGTGCCAGCAGTTTTTCGGAGGGGCCCTACGAGCAGTACTTC
>TRBV5-1|-|-|TRBJ2-3
CASSFGLGKPDTQYF
TGCGCCAGCAGCTTCGGTCTAGGAAAGCCAGATACGCAGTATTTT
>TRBV5-1|-|-|TRBJ2-1
CASSLSSAGLNEQFF
TGCGCCAGCAGCTTAAGCTCAGCGGGTCTTAATGAGCAGTTCTTC
>TRBV19|TRBD1|-|TRBJ1-2
CASSKTGGGGYTF
TGTGCCAGTAGTAAGACAGGGGGTGGAGGCTACACCTTC
>TRBV4-1|-|once|TRBJ2-5
CASSQYGLVSAETQYF
TGCGCCAGCAGCCAATATGGGTTGGTTAGCGCGGAGACCCAGTACTTC
>TRBV28|TRBD1|-|TRBJ1-2
CASTRTGAYGYTF
TGTGCCAGCACTCGGACAGGGGCCTATGGCTACACCTTC
>TRBV30|TRBD1|-|TRBJ2-2
CAWKGQGGTGELFF
TGTGCCTGGAAGGGACAGGGAGGCACCGGGGAGCTGTTTTTT
>TRBV11-1|TRBD2|-|TRBJ2-5
CASSPSGGAEGAQYF
TGTGCCAGCAGCCCTAGCGGGGGCGCGGAGGGGGCCCAGTACTTC
>TRBV13|-|-|TRBJ2-1
CASSLEGLLAHEQFF
TGTGCCAGCAGCTTAGAGGGACTCCTCGCCCATGAGCAGTTCTTC
>TRBV4-1|TRBD2|-|TRBJ2-7
CASSQDEGTSGAYEQYF
TGCGCCAGCAGCCAAGACGAGGGGACTAGCGGGGCCTACGAGCAGTACTTC
>TRBV5-1|TRBD1|once|TRBJ2-1
CASTWTGDYNEQFF
TGCGCCAGCACCTGGACAGGGGATTACAATGAGCAGTTCTTC
>TRBV11-2|TRBD1|once|TRBJ2-7
CASSPGTGGFYEQYF
TGTGCCAGCAGCCCCGGGACAGGGGGCTTCTACGAGCAGTACTTC
>TRBV28|-|few|TRBJ1-1
CASSLANTEAFF
TGTGCCAGCAGTTTGGCTAACACTGAAGCTTTCTTT
>TRBV5-1|TRBD1|once|TRBJ1-1
CASSIQGGNTEAFF
TGCGCCAGCAGCATACAGGGGGGGAACACTGAAGCTTTCTTT
>TRBV5-1|TRBD1|-|TRBJ2-1
CASSFWVTGGVNNEQFF
TGCGCCAGCAGCTTTTGGGTGACAGGGGGTGTGAACAATGAGCAGTTCTTC
>TRBV6-1|TRBD1|-|TRBJ2-7
CASSLTGNYEQYF
TGTGCCAGCAGTTTGACAGGGAACTACGAGCAGTACTTC
>TRBV4-1|TRBD1|-|TRBJ1-2
CASAQGDRDDGYTF
TGCGCCTCAGCACAGGGGGACAGGGACGATGGCTACACCTTC